This T cell receptor beta chain came from a study of CD8 T cells in Susac syndrome. TEMRA cells were FACS-enriched, with CD8+ and CD4+ T cells isolated negatively. RNA was extracted with the RNeasy kit, and a quantity of 0.5 to 1 ug was reverse transcribed using random hexamers. The amplification used immunoSEQ multiplex PCR on TCR beta CDR3; it spanned 54 Vbeta and 13 Jbeta. One entry per CDR3 protein, called by TCRdb with MiXCR from the immunoSEQ multiplex PCR reads. The table lists a few hundred thousand distinct CDR3 sequences, roughly 90% of them singletons. V dropped 3 bases and J dropped 5; count of bases not matched to a gene: 3. The germline gives CDR1 LNHDA, CDR2 SQIVND (reference sequence). The CDR3 has 14 residues.

The source is a human donor with multiple sclerosis. The chain joins TRBV19 to TRBJ2-7; TRBD1 matches at 11 bases. Sequencing was done on a sample of CD8+ T cells from PBMCs. In nucleotides, the CDR3 is TGTGCCAGTAGTATCGGGACAGGGGGTGACGAGCAGTACTTC. As protein: CASSIGTGGDEQYF.